This T cell receptor (beta chain) stems from a study of tumor-infiltrating lymphocytes in primary liver carcinoma. Study-level results: Between tumor regions, pairs overlapped more than tumor-adjacent and tumor-blood pairs did.

Production of TCR beta cDNA used around 500 ng total RNA together with a constant-region primer. ARM-PCR was slightly modified, and three nested multiplex PCR rounds with it gave rise to the TCR beta libraries. TRBV1-TRBV30 forward primers paired with a C-beta reverse primer were used in the first two PCR rounds, which ran roughly 9 cycles each. TCRdb re-analysed the multiplex PCR reads in MiXCR, keeping a single row per CDR3 protein. The data show more than 45,000 distinct CDR3 sequences, approximately 80% seen once. Per the germline V gene, CDR1 is MDHEN and CDR2 is SYDVKM. The CDR3 spans 13 residues. As concerns this clonotype: Antigen: not known. The junction differs from germline at one of its ends, possibly a read error.

Bulk tissue was left unsorted, and RNA and DNA were co-extracted from around 18-30 mg of it. Every tumor yielded five separate sampled regions. This clonotype was sampled from a man aged 40-55 years with primary liver carcinoma and hepatitis B virus infection. This chain joins TRBV28 and TRBJ1-1, with 7 bases identical to TRBD1. Sequenced input: liver tumor tissue from sampling region 5. Subset denoted: tumor region T5, tumor centre. In nucleotides, the CDR3 is TGTGCGAGCAGTTCACCGGCTACAGGGGCAGCTCTCTTT. Protein: CASSSPATGAALF. Looking up the rest from reference TRBV28 and TRBJ1-1 gives the full variable domain: DVKVTQSSRYLVKRTGEKVFLECVQDMDHENMFWYRQDPGLGLRLIYFSYDVKMKEKGDIPEGYSVSREKKERFSLILESASTNQTSMYLCASSSPATGAALFGQGTRLTVV.